Described below is a single T cell receptor (beta chain) sequence and its context. Its antigen is still unknown. V was trimmed by 6 bases and J by 10 bases, leaving 13 bases between them. The germline V gene has CDR1 KGHSH and CDR2 LQKENI. The CDR3 loop spans 13 amino acids. The data are from a study of human versus mouse CDR3 diversity and MHC coevolution. Study conclusions and caveats: By iCHAO1, human TCR beta clonotypes numbered some 1.6 million, the most.

Here immunoSEQ multiplex PCR was the method, and the copy in TCRdb shows in-frame clones only, minus some. The sample records tens of thousands of clones, about nine tenths being singletons. The sequenced sample was naive CD4+ T cells from blood. The subset was: CD45RO-negative CD62L-positive naive CD4 T cells. This TCR came from a person aged 25 to 69 in good health. The J gene is TRBJ1-6, the V gene TRBV18; D is unclear. CDR3 loop: CASSPAGSSPLHF. The CDR3 DNA sequence: TGTGCCAGCTCCCCTGCGGGGAGCTCACCCCTCCACTTT.